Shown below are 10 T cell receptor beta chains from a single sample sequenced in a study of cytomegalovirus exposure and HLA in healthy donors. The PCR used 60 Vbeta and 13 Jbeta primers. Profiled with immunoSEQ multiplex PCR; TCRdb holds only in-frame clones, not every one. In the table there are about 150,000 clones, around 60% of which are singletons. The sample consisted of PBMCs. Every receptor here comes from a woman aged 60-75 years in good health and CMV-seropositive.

Here the CDR3 DNA reads TGTGCCAGCAGCCCCGTCGGGTTTCAGCCCCAGCATTTT. This gives the protein CASSPVGFQPQHF. The chain uses TRBV7-9 and TRBJ1-5, with D uncertain. Germline V gene sequence: CDR1 SEHNR, CDR2 FQNEAQ (reference sequence). The CDR3 totals 13 residues. Trimming pared 5 bases from V and 6 bases from J, leaving 11 bases between.

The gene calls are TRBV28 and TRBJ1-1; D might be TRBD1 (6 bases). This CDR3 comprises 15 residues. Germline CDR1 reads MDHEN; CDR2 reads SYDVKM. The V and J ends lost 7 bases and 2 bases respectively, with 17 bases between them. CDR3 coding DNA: TGTGCCAGCAATCAAGGGGGGGGGACCAACACTGAAGCTTTCTTT. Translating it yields CASNQGGGTNTEAFF.

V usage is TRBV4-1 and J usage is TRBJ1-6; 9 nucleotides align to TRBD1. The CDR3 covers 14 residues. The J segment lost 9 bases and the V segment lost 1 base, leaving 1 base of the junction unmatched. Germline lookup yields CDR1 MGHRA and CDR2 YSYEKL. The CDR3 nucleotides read TGCGCCAGCAGCCAAGGACAGGGGGTTTCACCCCTCCACTTT. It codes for CASSQGQGVSPLHF.

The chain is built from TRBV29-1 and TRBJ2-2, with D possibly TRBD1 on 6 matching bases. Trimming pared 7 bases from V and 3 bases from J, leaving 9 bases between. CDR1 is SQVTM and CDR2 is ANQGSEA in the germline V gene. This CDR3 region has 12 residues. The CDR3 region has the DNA TGCAGCGCGACAGGTCACACCGGGGAGCTGTTTTTT. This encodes CSATGHTGELFF.

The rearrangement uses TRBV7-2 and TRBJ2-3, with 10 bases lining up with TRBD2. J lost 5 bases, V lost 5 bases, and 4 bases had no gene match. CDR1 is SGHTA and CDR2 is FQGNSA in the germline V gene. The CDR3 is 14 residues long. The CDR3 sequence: CASSIRLAGDTQYF. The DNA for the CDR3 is TGTGCCAGCAGCATACGACTAGCGGGAGATACGCAGTATTTT.

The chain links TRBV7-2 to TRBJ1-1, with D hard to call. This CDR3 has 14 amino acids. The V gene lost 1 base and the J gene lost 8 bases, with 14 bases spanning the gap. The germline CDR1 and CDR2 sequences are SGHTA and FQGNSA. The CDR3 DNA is TGTGCCAGCAGCTTAGAGACCCCGGGGTCGGAAGCTTTCTTT. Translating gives CASSLETPGSEAFF.

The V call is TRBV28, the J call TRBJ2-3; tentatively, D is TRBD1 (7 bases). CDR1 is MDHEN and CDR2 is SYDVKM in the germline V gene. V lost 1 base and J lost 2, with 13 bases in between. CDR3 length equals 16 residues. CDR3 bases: TGTGCCAGCAGTTTATCAGGGGGGAGATCCACAGATACGCAGTATTTT. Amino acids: CASSLSGGRSTDTQYF.

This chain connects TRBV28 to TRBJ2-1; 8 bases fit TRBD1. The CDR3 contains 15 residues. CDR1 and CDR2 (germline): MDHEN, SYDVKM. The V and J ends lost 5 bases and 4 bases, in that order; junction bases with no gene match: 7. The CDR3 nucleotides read TGTGCCAGCAGTGCCCCCGGGACAGGTTACAATGAGCAGTTCTTC. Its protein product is CASSAPGTGYNEQFF.

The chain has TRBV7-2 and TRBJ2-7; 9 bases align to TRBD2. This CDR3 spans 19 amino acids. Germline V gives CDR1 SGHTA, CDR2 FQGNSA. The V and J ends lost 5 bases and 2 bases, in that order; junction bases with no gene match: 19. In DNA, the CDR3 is TGTGCCAGCAGCCCAGGGGAGACTAGCGGAGCGTTCCGAACCTACGAGCAGTACTTC. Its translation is CASSPGETSGAFRTYEQYF.

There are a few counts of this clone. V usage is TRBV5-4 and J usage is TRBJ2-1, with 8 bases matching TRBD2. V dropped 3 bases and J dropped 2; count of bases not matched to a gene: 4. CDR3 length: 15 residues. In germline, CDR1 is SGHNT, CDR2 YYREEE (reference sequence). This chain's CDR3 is CASSSSGQTYNEQFF. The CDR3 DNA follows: TGTGCCAGCAGCTCTAGCGGGCAAACCTACAATGAGCAGTTCTTC.